The entry that follows covers one T cell receptor (beta chain) sequence. This CDR3 has 11 residues. The V and J ends lost 6 bases and 13 bases, in that order; junction bases with no gene match: 5. The germline V gene encodes CDR1 SQVTM and CDR2 ANQGSEA. This sample stems from a study of blood T cell repertoires in COVID-19. The assay was immunoSEQ multiplex PCR, and TCRdb's table has in-frame clones only and misses some. The sample lists more than 200,000 clones, roughly nine tenths occurring once. The sequence derives from a man under 40 who had recovered from COVID-19. V gene TRBV29-1 combines with J gene TRBJ2-6; TRBD1 matches at 8 bases. The specimen was PBMCs or T cells enriched from blood (not recorded which). The CDR3 region is CSVGTGRVLTF. DNA of the CDR3: TGCAGCGTGGGGACAGGACGGGTCCTGACTTTC.